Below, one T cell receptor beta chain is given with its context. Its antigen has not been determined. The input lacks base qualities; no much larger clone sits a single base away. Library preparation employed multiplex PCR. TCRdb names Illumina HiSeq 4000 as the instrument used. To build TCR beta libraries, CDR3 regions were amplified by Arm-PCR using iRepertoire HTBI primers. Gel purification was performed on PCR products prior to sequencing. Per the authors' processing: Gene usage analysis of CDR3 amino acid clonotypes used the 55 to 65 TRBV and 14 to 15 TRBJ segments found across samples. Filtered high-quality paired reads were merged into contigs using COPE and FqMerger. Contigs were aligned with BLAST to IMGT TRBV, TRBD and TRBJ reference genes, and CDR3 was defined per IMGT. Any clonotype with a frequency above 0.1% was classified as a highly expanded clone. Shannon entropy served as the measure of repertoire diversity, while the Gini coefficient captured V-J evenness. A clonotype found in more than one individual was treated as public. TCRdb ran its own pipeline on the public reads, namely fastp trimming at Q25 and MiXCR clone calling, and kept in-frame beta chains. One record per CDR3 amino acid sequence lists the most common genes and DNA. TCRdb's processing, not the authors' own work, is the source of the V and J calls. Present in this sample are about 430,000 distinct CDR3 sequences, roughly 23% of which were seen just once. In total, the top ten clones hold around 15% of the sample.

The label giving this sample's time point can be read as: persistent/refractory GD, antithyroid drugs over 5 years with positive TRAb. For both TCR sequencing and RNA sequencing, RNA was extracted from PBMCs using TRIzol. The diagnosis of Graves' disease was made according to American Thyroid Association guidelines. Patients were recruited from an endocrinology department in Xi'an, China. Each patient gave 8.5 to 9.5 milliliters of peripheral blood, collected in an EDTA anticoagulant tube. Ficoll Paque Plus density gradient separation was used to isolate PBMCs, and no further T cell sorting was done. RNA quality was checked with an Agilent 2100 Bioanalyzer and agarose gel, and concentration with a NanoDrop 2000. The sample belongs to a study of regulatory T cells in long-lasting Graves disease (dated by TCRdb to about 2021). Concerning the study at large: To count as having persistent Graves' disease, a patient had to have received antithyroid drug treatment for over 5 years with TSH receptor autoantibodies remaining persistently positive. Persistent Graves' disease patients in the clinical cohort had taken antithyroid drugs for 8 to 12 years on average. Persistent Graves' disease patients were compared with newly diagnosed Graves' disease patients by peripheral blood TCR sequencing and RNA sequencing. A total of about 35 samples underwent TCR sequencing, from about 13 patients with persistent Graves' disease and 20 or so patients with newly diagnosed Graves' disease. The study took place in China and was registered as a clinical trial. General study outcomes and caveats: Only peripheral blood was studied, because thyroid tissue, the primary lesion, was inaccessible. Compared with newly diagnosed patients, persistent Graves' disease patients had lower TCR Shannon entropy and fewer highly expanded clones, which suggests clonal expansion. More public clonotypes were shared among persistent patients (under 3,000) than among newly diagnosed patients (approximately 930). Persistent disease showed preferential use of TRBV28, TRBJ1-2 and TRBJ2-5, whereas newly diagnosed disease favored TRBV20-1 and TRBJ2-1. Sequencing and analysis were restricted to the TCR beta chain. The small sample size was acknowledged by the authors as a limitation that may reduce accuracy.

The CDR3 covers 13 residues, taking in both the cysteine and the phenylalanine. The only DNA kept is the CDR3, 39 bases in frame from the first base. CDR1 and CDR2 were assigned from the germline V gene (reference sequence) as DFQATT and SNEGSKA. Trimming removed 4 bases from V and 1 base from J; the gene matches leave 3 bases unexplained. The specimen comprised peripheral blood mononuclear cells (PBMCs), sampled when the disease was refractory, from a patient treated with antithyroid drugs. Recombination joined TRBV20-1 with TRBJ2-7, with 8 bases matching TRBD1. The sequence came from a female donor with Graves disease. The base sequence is TGCAGTGCTATGACAGGGGAATCCTACGAGCAGTACTTC. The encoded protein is CSAMTGESYEQYF.